The rows below give T cell receptor beta chains drawn from one sample of a study of cytotoxic CD8 clonotypes in ibrutinib-treated CLL. Clones were read by immunoSEQ multiplex PCR, and TCRdb kept only the in-frame ones, dropping some. The sample shows about 160,000 clones, 84% of them seen only once. This material consisted of PBMCs, taken after 24 months of ibrutinib treatment. The receptors come from a human donor with chronic lymphocytic leukemia. Both conserved end residues are part of each CDR3. Fields, in order: J gene, clone size, V gene, D gene, CDR3 DNA, CDR3 protein. The D gene is left open where the match is weak. Part of the rows lack a size; the others show once, few, many or a class for expanded clones.

J gene: TRBJ1-3
clone size: -
V gene: TRBV5-6
D gene: -
CDR3 DNA: TGTGCCAGCGTCCGACGTAGCTCTGGAAACACCATATATTTT
CDR3 protein: CASVRRSSGNTIYF

J gene: TRBJ2-5
clone size: -
V gene: TRBV6-5
D gene: -
CDR3 DNA: TGTGCCAGCAGTTACTCTGCCCAAGAGACCCAGTACTTC
CDR3 protein: CASSYSAQETQYF

J gene: TRBJ2-1
clone size: once
V gene: TRBV7-2
D gene: TRBD2
CDR3 DNA: TGTGCCAGCAGCCCCAGGACTAGCGGGAGGCAGTTCTTC
CDR3 protein: CASSPRTSGRQFF

J gene: TRBJ1-5
clone size: few
V gene: TRBV19
D gene: -
CDR3 DNA: TGTGCCAGTAGTATATACGGCGGGGGTAGGGATCAGCCCCAGCATTTT
CDR3 protein: CASSIYGGGRDQPQHF

J gene: TRBJ2-5
clone size: -
V gene: TRBV6-5
D gene: TRBD2
CDR3 DNA: TGTGCCAGCAGTTATGGAAGGTCGGGAGGGCAAGAGACCCAGTACTTC
CDR3 protein: CASSYGRSGGQETQYF

J gene: TRBJ2-5
clone size: once
V gene: TRBV7-2
D gene: -
CDR3 DNA: TGTGCCAGCAGCGACCCGGGACGTAGAGGGGAGACCCAGTACTTC
CDR3 protein: CASSDPGRRGETQYF

J gene: TRBJ1-3
clone size: -
V gene: TRBV6-5
D gene: TRBD1
CDR3 DNA: TGTGCCAGCAGATCCACAGGGGCGGCTGGAAACACCATATATTTT
CDR3 protein: CASRSTGAAGNTIYF

J gene: TRBJ1-2
clone size: few
V gene: TRBV28
D gene: TRBD1
CDR3 DNA: TGTGCCAGCAGTTTTCTACAGGGGTATGGCTACACCTTC
CDR3 protein: CASSFLQGYGYTF

J gene: TRBJ1-1
clone size: -
V gene: TRBV5-1
D gene: TRBD1
CDR3 DNA: TGCGCCAGCAGCTTCACAACCCTACAGGGGAAGGCTTTCTTT
CDR3 protein: CASSFTTLQGKAFF

J gene: TRBJ2-1
clone size: -
V gene: TRBV4-3
D gene: -
CDR3 DNA: TGCGCCAGCAGCCAAGACACCGGGGGACTCTACAATGAGCAGTTCTTC
CDR3 protein: CASSQDTGGLYNEQFF

J gene: TRBJ1-1
clone size: -
V gene: TRBV5-4
D gene: TRBD1
CDR3 DNA: TGTGCCAGCAGACTGGACAGGGGGAACACTGAAGCTTTCTTT
CDR3 protein: CASRLDRGNTEAFF

J gene: TRBJ1-1
clone size: -
V gene: TRBV18
D gene: TRBD1
CDR3 DNA: TGTGCCAGCTTCTCCGACAGGGCCCTTCCCTCGAACACTGAAGCTTTCTTT
CDR3 protein: CASFSDRALPSNTEAFF

J gene: TRBJ1-2
clone size: -
V gene: TRBV7-2
D gene: -
CDR3 DNA: TGTGCCAGCAGCTTAGTGGCAGGGGACAACTATGGCTACACCTTC
CDR3 protein: CASSLVAGDNYGYTF

J gene: TRBJ2-3
clone size: -
V gene: TRBV5-1
D gene: TRBD2
CDR3 DNA: TGCGCCAGCAGCTTAGGACTAGCGGACCACCTCACAGATACGCAGTATTTT
CDR3 protein: CASSLGLADHLTDTQYF

J gene: TRBJ1-2
clone size: -
V gene: TRBV7-9
D gene: -
CDR3 DNA: TGTGCCAGCAGCTCGACAGAGAACTATGGCTACACCTTC
CDR3 protein: CASSSTENYGYTF

J gene: TRBJ2-1
clone size: -
V gene: TRBV5-1
D gene: -
CDR3 DNA: TGCGCCAGCAGCTTGGAACTTGGTTCCTACAATGAGCAGTTCTTC
CDR3 protein: CASSLELGSYNEQFF

J gene: TRBJ1-4
clone size: -
V gene: TRBV6-7
D gene: -
CDR3 DNA: TGTGCCAGCAGGATAGGACAGACTGCAACTAATGAAAAACTGTTTTTT
CDR3 protein: CASRIGQTATNEKLFF

J gene: TRBJ1-1
clone size: -
V gene: TRBV18
D gene: TRBD1
CDR3 DNA: TGTGCCAGCTCACAGAACAGGGGGCGAAACACTGAAGCTTTCTTT
CDR3 protein: CASSQNRGRNTEAFF

J gene: TRBJ1-2
clone size: -
V gene: TRBV6-6
D gene: -
CDR3 DNA: TGTGCCAGCAGTTTGCTTCAGGGTCATGGCTACACCTTC
CDR3 protein: CASSLLQGHGYTF

J gene: TRBJ2-2
clone size: -
V gene: TRBV6-1
D gene: -
CDR3 DNA: TGTGCCAGCAGTGAAGCTTCGGCTAGACCCGGGGAGCTGTTTTTT
CDR3 protein: CASSEASARPGELFF

J gene: TRBJ2-6
clone size: -
V gene: TRBV18
D gene: -
CDR3 DNA: TGTGCCAGCTCACCACTTAGTATCCAGGGAACTTCTGGGGCCAACGTCCTGACTTTC
CDR3 protein: CASSPLSIQGTSGANVLTF